A single T cell receptor beta chain is shown here with its context. Its target is not known. HTBI primers from iRepertoire and Arm-PCR of CDR3 regions yielded the TCR beta libraries. TCRdb independently ran MiXCR on the multiplex PCR reads; one entry per CDR3 protein. The table lists roughly 300,000 distinct CDR3 sequences, 15% to 20% of them singletons. The data stem from a study of regulatory T cells in long-lasting Graves disease. About the research overall: More than 5 years of antithyroid drugs with positive TSH receptor antibodies defined persistent Graves' disease. Overall study findings and caveats: The TCR repertoire of persistent Graves' patients was less diverse than that of newly diagnosed ones.

The germline V gene encodes CDR1 SGHRS and CDR2 YFSETQ. The V gene lost 1 base and the J gene lost 1 base, with 8 bases spanning the gap. The CDR3 spans 15 residues. Time point of the sample: persistent/refractory GD, antithyroid drugs over 5 years with positive TRAb. PBMC RNA was the source of the TCR library. Graves' disease diagnosis followed American Thyroid Association guidelines. Each patient gave around 9.7 milliliters of EDTA-anticoagulated peripheral blood. The sample was peripheral blood mononuclear cells (PBMCs), taken when the disease was refractory, from a patient treated with antithyroid drugs. The sequence came from a female donor with Graves disease. The chain uses TRBV5-1 and TRBJ2-2; no firm D call. CDR3 loop: CASSLYVGNTGELFF. For the CDR3, the DNA is TGCGCCAGCAGCTTGTATGTTGGGAACACCGGGGAGCTGTTTTTT.